This T cell receptor beta chain came from a study of shared clonotypes between healthy human individuals. Across the study: Aged between 18 and 49, the donors were a couple of women and three men.

Each replicate PCR on the sorted subsets used roughly 200 ng DNA (around 30,000 T cell genomes). The protocol was immunoSEQ multiplex PCR, while the TCRdb copy is restricted to in-frame clones and leaves out a portion. The sample contains about 2,500,000 clones, approximately 94% of which appear only once. Each sample came from a Caucasian adult donor living in Nashville, Tennessee. The germline CDR1 and CDR2 sequences are WNHNN and SYGVQD (reference sequence). The CDR3 has 15 amino acids. Trimming at V came to 6 bases and at J to 0 bases, leaving 6 bases not matched to a gene. The chain has TRBV10-1 and TRBJ2-3; TRBD2 matches 7 bases. The sample comprised naive CD4+ T cells sorted from blood. The sample's subset: CD45RA+ positively selected. This TCR came from a man between 18 and 35 years old in good health. The CDR3 bases are TGCGCCAGCAGAAAAAGCGGGAAAAGCACAGATACGCAGTATTTT. Residues: CASRKSGKSTDTQYF.